Below, one T cell receptor beta chain is given with its context. As yet, its antigen is unknown. The entry originates in a study of cytomegalovirus exposure and HLA in healthy donors. Study in general: Unique TCRs from HLA-typed donors, 75 million to 100 million of them, were held in an early data release. Findings and limits, study-wide: Of the V segments, some could not be distinguished, including TRBV6-2 and TRBV6-3, and were excluded. High specificity and sensitivity for cytomegalovirus status were reported for the classifier.

PCR used 60 Vbeta primers and 13 Jbeta primers. Profiled with immunoSEQ multiplex PCR; TCRdb holds only in-frame clones, not every one. This table has 68,000 or so clones, roughly 78% appearing once. This CDR3 contains 15 residues. Germline-derived CDR1 and CDR2 are SEHNR and FQNEAQ (reference sequence). V lost 8 bases to trimming and J lost 8 bases; unmatched junction nucleotides: 14. The sequence was obtained from a woman between 25 and 40 years old in good health and CMV-seronegative. This sequence joins TRBV7-9 and TRBJ1-4; 7 nucleotides match TRBD1. Sequencing was performed on PBMCs. CDR3 sequence reads: CASESGDSSREKLFF. In nucleotides, the CDR3 is TGTGCCAGCGAATCGGGGGACAGTAGCCGCGAAAAACTGTTTTTT.